A selection of T cell receptor beta chains follows, all from one sample in a study of low-dose radiotherapy and immunotherapy resistance in tumors. TCRdb ran MiXCR on the reads and lists one entry per CDR3 protein. The table lists approximately 84,000 distinct CDR3 sequences, around 17% of them singletons. The material was PBMCs, obtained after low-dose radiotherapy plus immunotherapy. The receptor set was obtained from a male donor with prostate cancer. The CDR3 runs from the conserved cysteine through the conserved F or W. The D gene is left open where the match is weak. Some rows mark clone size as missing; the rest say once, few, many or name a class of expanded clone.

D | J | size | V | DNA | CDR3
NA | TRBJ2-7 | many | TRBV28 | TGTGCCAGCAGGGAGGGGTGGAACGAGCAGTACTTC | CASREGWNEQYF
NA | TRBJ2-7 | many | TRBV20-1 | TGCAGTGCTAGAAGGGTTTACGAGCAGTACTTC | CSARRVYEQYF
TRBD2 | TRBJ2-1 | many | TRBV5-1 | TGCGCCAGCAGGGGCGGGGGTCCCTACAATGAGCAGTTCTTC | CASRGGGPYNEQFF
NA | TRBJ2-1 | many | TRBV6-5 | TGTGCCAGCAATGACTTTCAGGCAGGGAACAATGAGCAGTTCTTC | CASNDFQAGNNEQFF
NA | TRBJ2-1 | many | TRBV20-1 | TGCAGCGTAACCCGGGGAGGAAGCAATGAGCAGTTCTTC | CSVTRGGSNEQFF
TRBD1 | TRBJ1-4 | many | TRBV28 | TGTGCCAGCAGTCTGGGACAGGGGGGTGAAAAACTGTTTTTT | CASSLGQGGEKLFF
TRBD1 | TRBJ2-1 | many | TRBV7-2 | TGTGCCAGCAGCCCACGCAACAGGGGGCTGGGGCATGAGCAGTTCTTC | CASSPRNRGLGHEQFF
NA | TRBJ1-4 | many | TRBV12-3/TRBV12-4 | TGTGCCAGCAGTCGGACTCCGAATGAAAAACTGTTTTTT | CASSRTPNEKLFF
TRBD2 | TRBJ2-1 | many | TRBV13 | TGTGCCACGGGGAGAGCGGGAGAAGTGTACAATGAGCAGTTCTTC | CATGRAGEVYNEQFF
TRBD2 | TRBJ2-7 | many | TRBV9 | TGTGCCAGCAGCGTAGGGGCGGGAGTCAACTACGAGCAGTACTTC | CASSVGAGVNYEQYF
TRBD1 | TRBJ1-2 | many | TRBV30 | TGTGCCTGGAGGACCGGGACAGGAGGTCCCTATGGCTACACCTTC | CAWRTGTGGPYGYTF
TRBD2 | TRBJ2-7 | many | TRBV27 | TGTGCCAGCAGTCCCGGACTAGCGGGGGTCTCCTACGAGCAGTACTTC | CASSPGLAGVSYEQYF
TRBD1 | TRBJ2-7 | many | TRBV28 | TGTGCCAGCAAAAGGACAGGGGGCGTCTACGAGCAGTACTTC | CASKRTGGVYEQYF
NA | TRBJ2-1 | many | TRBV20-1 | TGCAGTGCAAGACTCCCAGGTACCTACAATGAGCAGTTCTTC | CSARLPGTYNEQFF
TRBD2 | TRBJ2-3 | many | TRBV24-1 | TGTGCCACCAGTGATTTGCTAGCGGGAGGAGCAGATACGCAGTATTTT | CATSDLLAGGADTQYF
NA | TRBJ2-7 | many | TRBV20-1 | TGCAGTGCTAGGATTGGTAGGGTAGACCTCTACGAGCAGTACTTC | CSARIGRVDLYEQYF
NA | TRBJ2-5 | many | TRBV4-1 | TGCGCCAGCAGCCAAGATCCGAGGCGGACGCAAGAGACCCAGTACTTC | CASSQDPRRTQETQYF
TRBD1 | TRBJ2-5 | many | TRBV20-1 | TGCAGTGCTAGAGATGGAAGGCAGGGGGAAGAGACCCAGTACTTC | CSARDGRQGEETQYF
TRBD2 | TRBJ2-7 | many | TRBV30 | TGTGCCTGGAGTGTACCGGGACTAGCGGGAGGGCCAGCCGCCTACGAGCAGTACTTC | CAWSVPGLAGGPAAYEQYF
NA | TRBJ2-2 | many | TRBV4-2 | TGTGCCAGCAGCCAAGAAGCGGGCTCCACCGGGGAGCTGTTTTTT | CASSQEAGSTGELFF
TRBD2 | TRBJ2-7 | NA | TRBV5-4 | TGTGCCACCACCAGCGGGATGTTCTACGAGCAGTACTTC | CATTSGMFYEQYF
NA | TRBJ1-4 | many | TRBV2 | TGTGCCAGCAATCAGCGAGGGAATGAAAAACTGTTTTTT | CASNQRGNEKLFF
TRBD2 | TRBJ2-3 | many | TRBV29-1 | TGCAGCGTAGGACTAGTGGTCCTCGAAGATACGCAGTATTTT | CSVGLVVLEDTQYF
NA | TRBJ2-5 | few | TRBV18 | TGTGCCAGCTCACCTTCGAACCAAGAGACCCAGTACTTC | CASSPSNQETQYF
TRBD2 | TRBJ2-7 | many | TRBV29-1 | TGCAGCGTTGCACTAGCGGTAACCTACGAGCAGTACTTC | CSVALAVTYEQYF
NA | TRBJ2-7 | many | TRBV7-2 | TGTGCCAGCGGGCTAGCGCTAACCGAGCAGTACTTC | CASGLALTEQYF
NA | TRBJ2-5 | many | TRBV12-3/TRBV12-4 | TGTGCCAGCAAGAAGCGGATGTTCCAAGAGACCCAGTACTTC | CASKKRMFQETQYF
NA | TRBJ2-1 | many | TRBV5-6 | TGTGCCAGCAGCTTGGCCTCTGAGCAGTTCTTC | CASSLASEQFF
NA | TRBJ2-3 | many | TRBV20-1 | TGCAGTGCTAGAGATCATCTGGGCGGCCTCACAGATACGCAGTATTTT | CSARDHLGGLTDTQYF
TRBD1 | TRBJ2-2 | many | TRBV20-1 | TGCAGTGCTAGAGATTACAGGGGGACCGGGGAGCTGTTTTTT | CSARDYRGTGELFF
NA | TRBJ2-1 | NA | TRBV20-1 | TGCAGTGCACCGAGGGGCCTTTTGAATGAGCAGTTCTTC | CSAPRGLLNEQFF
NA | TRBJ2-7 | many | TRBV28 | TGTGCCAGCAGTTTCGGAGGTATCTACGAGCAGTACTTC | CASSFGGIYEQYF
TRBD1 | TRBJ1-1 | many | TRBV5-8 | TGTGCCAGCAGCTTCGACAGGGCTGAAGCTTTCTTT | CASSFDRAEAFF
TRBD2 | TRBJ2-7 | many | TRBV20-1 | TGCAGTGCTTTCGGACTAGCGGGAGTAGAGCAGTACTTC | CSAFGLAGVEQYF
NA | TRBJ2-1 | many | TRBV7-2 | TGTGCCAGCCGCAGCGTGATAGCGTCACACAATGAGCAGTTCTTC | CASRSVIASHNEQFF
NA | TRBJ2-7 | once | TRBV29-1 | TGCAGCGTTGAAGTTCGAAGATACGAGCAGTACTTC | CSVEVRRYEQYF
NA | TRBJ2-6 | many | TRBV9 | TGTGCCAGCAGCCCCTTTGCGGTGTCTGGGGCCAACGTCCTGACTTTC | CASSPFAVSGANVLTF
NA | TRBJ2-2 | many | TRBV29-1 | TGCAGCGTTGGAGGAGTGGGGGAGCTGTTTTTT | CSVGGVGELFF
TRBD1 | TRBJ2-7 | few | TRBV7-8 | TGTGCCAGCAGCTTAGTGGGACAGGGTACTTCCTACGAGCAGTACTTC | CASSLVGQGTSYEQYF
TRBD2 | TRBJ2-1 | NA | TRBV20-1 | TGCAGTGCTAGAGATCTAGCGGGAAGGAATGAGCAGTTCTTC | CSARDLAGRNEQFF
TRBD1 | TRBJ1-2 | many | TRBV4-1 | TGCGCCAGCAGCCCCCCGGGACAGGGATACTATGGCTACACCTTC | CASSPPGQGYYGYTF
NA | TRBJ2-7 | many | TRBV29-1 | TGCAGCGTTCATGCAGGGAACTCCTACGAGCAGTACTTC | CSVHAGNSYEQYF
NA | TRBJ1-1 | many | TRBV7-3 | TGTGCCAGCAGCATGGGGACGGAGAACACTGAAGCTTTCTTT | CASSMGTENTEAFF
NA | TRBJ1-5 | many | TRBV12-3/TRBV12-4 | TGTGCCAGCCGAGGCCAGGCCCCAGGGCCCCAGCATTTT | CASRGQAPGPQHF
TRBD2 | TRBJ2-5 | many | TRBV6-6 | TGTGCCAGCAGTTCTAGCGGGGGCGGGACCCAGTACTTC | CASSSSGGGTQYF
TRBD2 | TRBJ2-1 | many | TRBV7-2 | TGTGCCAGCAGCTTGTTCGGACTAGCGGGAGCCCTAGGGAATGAGCAGTTCTTC | CASSLFGLAGALGNEQFF
TRBD2 | TRBJ2-7 | NA | TRBV28 | TGTGCCAGCAGTTCGTGGACTAGCGGGCCCGCCGCCTACGAGCAGTACTTC | CASSSWTSGPAAYEQYF
NA | TRBJ2-3 | NA | TRBV27 | TGTGCCAGCAGTCGAAGCGTACTGCTCACAGATACGCAGTATTTT | CASSRSVLLTDTQYF
NA | TRBJ2-3 | many | TRBV4-2 | TGTGCCAGCAGCCAAGATCCCGCAGATACGCAGTATTTT | CASSQDPADTQYF
NA | TRBJ2-2 | NA | TRBV27 | TGTGCCAGCAAGAAGTTAACGAACACCGGGGAGCTGTTTTTT | CASKKLTNTGELFF